This T cell receptor beta chain was recovered during a study of neoadjuvant anti-PD-1 for oral cavity cancer. For the study at large: Nivolumab at 3 mg/kg was mostly given biweekly, three to four doses, pre-surgery.

Clones were sequenced by immunoSEQ multiplex PCR, and TCRdb holds only the in-frame ones, with some missing. The sample includes roughly 8,800 clones, around 60% of them seen just once. Study-wide results and caveats: Higher pretreatment Treg/Th17 ratios tracked higher pretreatment blood clonality.

Time point of the sample: after neoadjuvant nivolumab, at surgical resection. Stage II-IVA oral cavity squamous cell carcinoma was new and untreated by systemic or radiation therapy. PBMCs were not maintained or expanded in culture before analysis. The CDR3 is 14 residues long. The germline V gene encodes CDR1 LNHNV and CDR2 YYDKDF (reference sequence). V gave up 0 bases and J gave up 4 bases, with 9 bases separating them. This clone was counted between two and nine times. Its antigen is unidentified. This receptor was obtained from a person between 40 and 85 years old with oral cavity squamous cell carcinoma. The rearrangement uses TRBV15 and TRBJ1-1, with D tentatively TRBD1 (5 bases). The sequenced sample was PBMCs, obtained after nivolumab (anti-PD-1) treatment. CDR3 loop: CATSREGERTEAFF. In DNA form, the CDR3 reads TGTGCCACCAGCAGAGAGGGGGAGCGCACTGAAGCTTTCTTT.